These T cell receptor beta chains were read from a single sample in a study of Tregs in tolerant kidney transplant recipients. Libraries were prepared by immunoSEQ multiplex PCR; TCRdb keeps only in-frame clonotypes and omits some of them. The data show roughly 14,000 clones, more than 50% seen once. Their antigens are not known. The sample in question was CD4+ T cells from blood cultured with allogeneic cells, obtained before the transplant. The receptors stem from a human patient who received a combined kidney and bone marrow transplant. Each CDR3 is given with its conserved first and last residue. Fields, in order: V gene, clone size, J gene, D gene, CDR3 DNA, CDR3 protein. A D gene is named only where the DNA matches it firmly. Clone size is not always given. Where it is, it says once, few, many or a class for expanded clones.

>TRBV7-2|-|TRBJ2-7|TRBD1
TGTGCCAGCAGCTCCACAGGGGGTCTCGACGAGCAGTACTTC
CASSSTGGLDEQYF
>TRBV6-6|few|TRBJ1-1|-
TGTGCCAGCAGGAGACAGGTGGAAGCTTTCTTT
CASRRQVEAFF
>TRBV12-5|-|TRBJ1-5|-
TGTGCTAGTGCGGGTTCGGGCAATCAGCCCCAGCATTTT
CASAGSGNQPQHF
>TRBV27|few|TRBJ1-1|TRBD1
TGTGCCAGCAGTTTGGGACCGGGACAGGGGAACACTGAAGCTTTCTTT
CASSLGPGQGNTEAFF
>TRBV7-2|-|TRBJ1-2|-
TGTGCCAGCAGCTTACGGGGGGCGACTAACTATGGCTACACCTTC
CASSLRGATNYGYTF
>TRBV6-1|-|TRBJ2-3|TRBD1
TGTGCCAGCAGTACCGACAGGGTTAGCACAGATACGCAGTATTTT
CASSTDRVSTDTQYF
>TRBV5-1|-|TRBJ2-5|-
TGCGCCAGCAGCTTGTTCCAACGTGAGCAGTACTTC
CASSLFQREQYF
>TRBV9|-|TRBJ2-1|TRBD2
TGTGCCAGCAGCGTAACTAGCGGGGGAGGCGGTGAGCAGTTCTTC
CASSVTSGGGGEQFF
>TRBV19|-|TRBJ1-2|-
TGTGCCAGTGGGCAGGATATCTATGGCTACACCTTC
CASGQDIYGYTF
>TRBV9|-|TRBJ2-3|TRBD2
TGTGCCAGCAGCGCCCTCGGGGCTAGCGGGTACACAGATACGCAGTATTTT
CASSALGASGYTDTQYF
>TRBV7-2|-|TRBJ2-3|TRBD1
TGTGCCAGCAGCTGGACAGGGGGCAGGGCAGATACGCAGTATTTT
CASSWTGGRADTQYF
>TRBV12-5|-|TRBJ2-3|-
TGTGCTAGTGGCCAATCAGGGGCAGATACGCAGTATTTT
CASGQSGADTQYF
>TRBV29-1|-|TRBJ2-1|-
TGCAGCGTAACCCGGTCTCTTTACAATGAGCAGTTCTTC
CSVTRSLYNEQFF
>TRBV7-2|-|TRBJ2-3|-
TGTGCCAGCCGAGTCGGTAGCACAGATACGCAGTATTTT
CASRVGSTDTQYF
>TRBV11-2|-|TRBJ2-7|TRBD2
TGTGCCAGCAGCTACTGGGGGGGACACGAGCAGTACTTC
CASSYWGGHEQYF
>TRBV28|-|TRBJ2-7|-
TGTGCCAGCAGTTCCCCTCGAGCCTACGAGCAGTACTTC
CASSSPRAYEQYF
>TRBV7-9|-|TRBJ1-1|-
TGTGCCAGCAGCCCCCCTCCGAACACTGAAGCTTTCTTT
CASSPPPNTEAFF
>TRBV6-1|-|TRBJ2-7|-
TGTGCCAGCAACTTTCCCCTATCCGAGCAGTACTTC
CASNFPLSEQYF
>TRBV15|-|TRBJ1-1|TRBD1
TGTGCCACCAGCGCACAGGGGGCTGAAGCTTTCTTT
CATSAQGAEAFF
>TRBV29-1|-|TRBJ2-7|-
TGCAGCGTTGTTCCTTCAGGGGCCTCCTACGAGCAGTACTTC
CSVVPSGASYEQYF
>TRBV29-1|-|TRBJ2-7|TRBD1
TGCAGCGTTTCCCGGGACAGGGGCGTCGAGCAGTACTTC
CSVSRDRGVEQYF
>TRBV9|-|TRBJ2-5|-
TGTGCCAGCAGCGTAGCTGGGACAAAAGAGACCCAGTACTTC
CASSVAGTKETQYF
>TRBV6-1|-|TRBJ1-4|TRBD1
TGTGCCAGCACCCGGACAGGGAGGAATGAAAAACTGTTTTTT
CASTRTGRNEKLFF
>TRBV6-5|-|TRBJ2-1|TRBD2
TGTGCCAGCAGACCTATTCGGGACTATCACAATGAGCAGTTCTTC
CASRPIRDYHNEQFF
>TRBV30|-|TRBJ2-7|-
TGTGCCTGGCGGGGACACCCCAGATACGAGCAGTACTTC
CAWRGHPRYEQYF
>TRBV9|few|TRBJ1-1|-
TGTGCCAGCAGCCGAATTGTACAGGGCCAGAACACTGAAGCTTTCTTT
CASSRIVQGQNTEAFF
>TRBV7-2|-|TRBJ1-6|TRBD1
TGTGCCAGCAGCTTAGTTCCGACACCGGGACAGTCCCCCCTCCACTTT
CASSLVPTPGQSPLHF
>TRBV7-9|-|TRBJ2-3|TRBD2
TGTGCCAGCAGCTCCCTCCGGACTAGCGGGGGAACAGATACGCAGTATTTT
CASSSLRTSGGTDTQYF
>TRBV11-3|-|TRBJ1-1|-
TGTGCCAGCAGCTTAGGTCTGCACAGGACGAACACTGAAGCTTTCTTT
CASSLGLHRTNTEAFF
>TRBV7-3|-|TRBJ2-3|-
TGTGCCAGCATTGGTAGCGATACGCAGTATTTT
CASIGSDTQYF
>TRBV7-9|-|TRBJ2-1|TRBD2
TGTGCCAGCAGCCGCGCCGGGACTAGGGTTTCATGGCAGTTCTTC
CASSRAGTRVSWQFF
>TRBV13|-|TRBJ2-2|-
TGTGCCAGCAGCCACTACTCCCTGAGGGGACAGAACACCGGGGAGCTGTTTTTT
CASSHYSLRGQNTGELFF
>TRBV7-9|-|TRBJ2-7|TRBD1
TGTGCCAGCAGCTTACTATCGGGACAGTTCTGTACCTACGAGCAGTACTTC
CASSLLSGQFCTYEQYF
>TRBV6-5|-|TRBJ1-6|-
TGTGCCAGCAGCCCCCGCGGGACCCCCAATTCCCCCCTCCACTTT
CASSPRGTPNSPLHF
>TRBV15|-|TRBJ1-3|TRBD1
TGTGCCACCAGCAGAGATGTGACAGGGGTAAACACCATATATTTT
CATSRDVTGVNTIYF
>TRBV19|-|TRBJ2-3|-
TGTGCCAGTAGCGTATCAGATACGCAGTATTTT
CASSVSDTQYF
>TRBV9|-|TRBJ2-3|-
TGTGCCAGCAGCGTAGAGGGGCCTTTCACGGATACGCAGTATTTT
CASSVEGPFTDTQYF
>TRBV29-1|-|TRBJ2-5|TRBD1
TGCAGCGTTCGGACAGGGGGCTCAGAGACCCAGTACTTC
CSVRTGGSETQYF
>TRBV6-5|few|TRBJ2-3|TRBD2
TGTGCCAGCAGACGGAAGCGGGGGGGTACAGATACGCAGTATTTT
CASRRKRGGTDTQYF
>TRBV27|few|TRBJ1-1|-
TGTGCCAGCAGGCAGACTCAGCCCGCGAACACTGAAGCTTTCTTT
CASRQTQPANTEAFF
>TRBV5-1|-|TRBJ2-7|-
TGCGCCAGCAGCTTAGGACAGGGAGGGTACGAGCAGTACTTC
CASSLGQGGYEQYF
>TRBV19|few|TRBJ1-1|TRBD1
TGTGCCAGTCGCCGCACGACAGGGGTGAACACTGAAGCTTTCTTT
CASRRTTGVNTEAFF
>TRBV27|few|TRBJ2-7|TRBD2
TGTGCCAGCATTGGGACTACAACCTACGAGCAGTACTTC
CASIGTTTYEQYF
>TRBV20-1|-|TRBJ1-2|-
TGCAGTGCTAGAGGGCCCTATGGCTACACCTTC
CSARGPYGYTF
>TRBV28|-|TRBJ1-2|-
TGTGCCAGCCAGATAGGGGGCTATGGCTACACCTTC
CASQIGGYGYTF
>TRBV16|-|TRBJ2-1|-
TGTGCCAGCACCAATGGGGCCGCGGATGAGCAGTTCTTC
CASTNGAADEQFF
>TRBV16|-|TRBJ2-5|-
TGTGCCAGCAGCCAATGGTCAGGGAAGAAGACCCAGTACTTC
CASSQWSGKKTQYF
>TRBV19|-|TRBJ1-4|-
TGTGCCAGTAGTATTATCAGGCCGGTGGGTGAAAAACTGTTTTTT
CASSIIRPVGEKLFF